A selection of T cell receptor beta chains follows, all from one sample in a study of blood T cell repertoires in COVID-19. Sequenced by immunoSEQ multiplex PCR; TCRdb stores in-frame clones only, minus some. The sample lists over 150,000 clones, roughly 81% seen once, with 8% to 9% in the top ten. The sequencing input was peripheral blood. All receptors derive from a woman aged 60-70 years with COVID-19, enrolled during active disease. CDR3s include the opening cysteine and the closing phenylalanine or tryptophan.

j_gene: TRBJ1-6; v_gene: TRBV7-8; CDR3aa: CASSLAQGRAYNSPLHF
j_gene: TRBJ1-6; v_gene: TRBV2; CDR3aa: CASSEGKQGNSPLHF
j_gene: TRBJ2-7; v_gene: TRBV2; CDR3aa: CASSPQAQNYEQYF
j_gene: TRBJ1-1; v_gene: TRBV19; CDR3aa: CASSMGRNTEAFF
j_gene: TRBJ2-2; v_gene: TRBV12-5; CDR3aa: CASVAGTNTGELFF
j_gene: TRBJ1-1; v_gene: TRBV6-5; CDR3aa: CASSTTTGKGTEAFF
j_gene: TRBJ2-3; v_gene: TRBV7-7; CDR3aa: CASSSGTRPGDTQYF
j_gene: TRBJ1-1; v_gene: TRBV7-6; CDR3aa: CASSLWTGVNTEAFF
j_gene: TRBJ2-7; v_gene: TRBV18; CDR3aa: CASSPGTSGRASYEQYF
j_gene: TRBJ1-3; v_gene: TRBV11-3; CDR3aa: CASSLEDRANSGNTIYF
j_gene: TRBJ1-2; v_gene: TRBV19; CDR3aa: CASAGTAYGYTF
j_gene: TRBJ1-1; v_gene: TRBV27; CDR3aa: CASSSTGLTEAFF
j_gene: TRBJ1-1; v_gene: TRBV5-8; CDR3aa: CASSSLSARGTEAFF
j_gene: TRBJ1-2; v_gene: TRBV3-1/TRBV3-2; CDR3aa: CASTGDSSYYGYTF
j_gene: TRBJ2-1; v_gene: TRBV29-1; CDR3aa: CSVARSGTGYNEQFF
j_gene: TRBJ1-5; v_gene: TRBV3-1/TRBV3-2; CDR3aa: CASSLGGGSNQPQHF
j_gene: TRBJ1-4; v_gene: TRBV7-8; CDR3aa: CASSLGHMSEKLFF
j_gene: TRBJ2-2; v_gene: TRBV2; CDR3aa: CASRDRVNTGELFF
j_gene: TRBJ1-5; v_gene: TRBV19; CDR3aa: CASSRNLPGQGAHQPQHF
j_gene: TRBJ1-1; v_gene: TRBV5-4; CDR3aa: CASSLALGVNTEAFF
j_gene: TRBJ2-2; v_gene: TRBV7-9; CDR3aa: CASSLVTGGELFF
j_gene: TRBJ2-7; v_gene: TRBV7-2; CDR3aa: CASSSRLAGNEQYF
j_gene: TRBJ1-3; v_gene: TRBV29-1; CDR3aa: CSVDGGTGGNTIYF
j_gene: TRBJ1-3; v_gene: TRBV7-3; CDR3aa: CASSLTPGDSGNTIYF
j_gene: TRBJ2-4; v_gene: TRBV18; CDR3aa: CASSLQGAPDIQYF
j_gene: TRBJ1-6; v_gene: TRBV10-2; CDR3aa: CASTQQGLSSYNSPLHF
j_gene: TRBJ1-1; v_gene: TRBV7-2; CDR3aa: CASSLAVGSTEAFF
j_gene: TRBJ2-5; v_gene: TRBV18; CDR3aa: CASSPWTGETQYF
j_gene: TRBJ1-2; v_gene: TRBV5-4; CDR3aa: CASSSPRGQGAWNYGYTF
j_gene: TRBJ1-2; v_gene: TRBV6-5; CDR3aa: CASIIFRQGLGYTF
j_gene: TRBJ2-3; v_gene: TRBV4-1; CDR3aa: CASSQDHIGDTQYF
j_gene: TRBJ1-2; v_gene: TRBV12-3/TRBV12-4; CDR3aa: CASRFLGVEGYTF
j_gene: TRBJ2-3; v_gene: TRBV6-5; CDR3aa: CASSPQGRNTQYF
j_gene: TRBJ2-7; v_gene: TRBV5-1; CDR3aa: CASSLDPGQGSYEQYF
j_gene: TRBJ2-1; v_gene: TRBV29-1; CDR3aa: CSVEVHRSNEQFF
j_gene: TRBJ2-5; v_gene: TRBV7-9; CDR3aa: CASSSRDRWETQYF
j_gene: TRBJ2-2; v_gene: TRBV3-1/TRBV3-2; CDR3aa: CASSQPKFTGGNTGELFF
j_gene: TRBJ1-1; v_gene: TRBV29-1; CDR3aa: CSVTLTGTEAFF
j_gene: TRBJ2-1; v_gene: TRBV12-5; CDR3aa: CASGLGLAVHNEQFF
j_gene: TRBJ2-1; v_gene: TRBV7-3; CDR3aa: CASSLVARSSYNEQFF
j_gene: TRBJ2-3; v_gene: TRBV10-3; CDR3aa: CAISDSSPTDTQYF
j_gene: TRBJ1-6; v_gene: TRBV5-1; CDR3aa: CASSTDSYNSPLHF
j_gene: TRBJ1-1; v_gene: TRBV7-9; CDR3aa: CASSLASGNTEAFF
j_gene: TRBJ2-2; v_gene: TRBV2; CDR3aa: CASSVTSGNTGELFF
j_gene: TRBJ2-7; v_gene: TRBV19; CDR3aa: CASKRQDRSYEQYF
j_gene: TRBJ1-2; v_gene: TRBV9; CDR3aa: CASSSRTGVTGGYTF
j_gene: TRBJ1-1; v_gene: TRBV5-8; CDR3aa: CASSYDSPGKNTEAFF
j_gene: TRBJ2-2; v_gene: TRBV5-1; CDR3aa: CASSEYDTNTGELFF
j_gene: TRBJ1-2; v_gene: TRBV4-1; CDR3aa: CASSYNRGTGYTF
j_gene: TRBJ2-1; v_gene: TRBV5-1; CDR3aa: CATGTKYNEQFF
j_gene: TRBJ1-1; v_gene: TRBV9; CDR3aa: CASQGNTEAFF
j_gene: TRBJ2-5; v_gene: TRBV18; CDR3aa: CASSPRDKQKETQYF
j_gene: TRBJ2-1; v_gene: TRBV6-4; CDR3aa: CASSDDFSSYNEQFF
j_gene: TRBJ1-5; v_gene: TRBV6-5; CDR3aa: CARRVTGAQPQHF
j_gene: TRBJ2-3; v_gene: TRBV29-1; CDR3aa: CSVQGTSGVGDTQYF
j_gene: TRBJ2-2; v_gene: TRBV6-5; CDR3aa: CASRGLAGVAGELFF
j_gene: TRBJ1-5; v_gene: TRBV27; CDR3aa: CASSSGTSSEPQHF